This TCR beta chain was observed in a study of patients and donors after allogeneic stem cell transplantation. From the RT-PCR reads, TCRdb called clonotypes with MiXCR, one entry per CDR3 protein. Of roughly 960,000 distinct CDR3 sequences listed, roughly 18% are singletons. This clonotype came up a few times. V shed 2 bases and J shed 7 bases, with 14 bases lying between them. From germline, CDR1 is SEHNR and CDR2 FQNEAQ (reference sequence). This CDR3 region has 15 residues. This clonotype was obtained from a human donor who was either an allogeneic HSCT recipient or a stem cell or donor lymphocyte infusion donor (not recorded which). It is not recorded whose cells these are; they may come from a transplant donor. The chain is built from TRBV7-9 and TRBJ1-4; D remains unclear. The material sequenced was blood, either unsorted or a sorted T cell fraction (not recorded which). CDR3 loop: CASSLSLRDGEKLFF. In DNA, the CDR3 is TGTGCCAGCAGCTTAAGCCTGAGGGATGGTGAAAAACTGTTTTTT. Together with reference TRBV7-9 and TRBJ1-4, the CDR3 gives the full variable domain: DTGVSQNPRHKITKRGQNVTFRCDPISEHNRLYWYRQTLGQGPEFLTYFQNEAQLEKSRLLSDRFSAERPKGSFSTLEIQRTEQGDSAMYLCASSLSLRDGEKLFFGSGTQLSVL.